These 2 T cell receptor beta chains were sequenced from one sample in a study of CD8 T cells in ankylosing spondylitis. One entry per CDR3 protein results from TCRdb running MiXCR on the 5' RACE reads. The sample consists of around 130,000 distinct CDR3 sequences, roughly an eighth of them appearing once. The sequencing input was blood, either unsorted or a sorted T cell fraction (not recorded which). Source of these receptors: a female donor with ankylosing spondylitis or in good health (not recorded which).

Many counts were recorded for this clonotype. V gene TRBV6-1 combines with J gene TRBJ2-2; D may be TRBD2 (6 bases). CDR3 length equals 14 residues. The V end was cut by 7 bases, the J end by 2 bases, with 11 bases between. Germline V gene lookup returns CDR1 MNHNS and CDR2 SASEGT. The CDR3 is CASKAGTNTGELFF. The CDR3 coding sequence is TGTGCCAGCAAAGCCGGGACTAACACCGGGGAGCTGTTTTTT.

The chain carries TRBV12-3 or TRBV12-4 and TRBJ2-2, with 8 positions matching TRBD1. The CDR3 covers 15 residues. Trimming at V came to 3 bases and at J to 6 bases, leaving 6 bases not matched to a gene. CDR3 amino acids: CASSFRGQGAGELFF. CDR3 sequence (DNA): TGTGCCAGCAGTTTCAGGGGGCAAGGGGCCGGGGAGCTGTTTTTT.